The 25 T cell receptor beta chains below were found in one sample sequenced in a study of immune cell composition in non-small cell lung cancer. Normal lung was taken at the farthest possible site, at least 3 cm from tumour. Assay used: immunoSEQ multiplex PCR; TCRdb lists only in-frame clones, some missing. The sample holds some 4,900 clones, 55% to 75% seen once. The sample comprised non-adjacent lung tissue. The receptors here all came from a human donor with non-small cell lung cancer.

The chain recombines TRBV5-1 with TRBJ1-6; maybe TRBD1 (6 bases). In germline, CDR1 is SGHRS, CDR2 YFSETQ. The V gene lost 3 bases and the J gene lost 10 bases, with 14 bases spanning the gap. There are 14 residues in the CDR3. The CDR3 here is CASSSGGLGSPLHF. CDR3 in DNA: TGCGCCAGCAGCTCCGGGGGGCTGGGATCACCCCTCCACTTT.

CDR3 sequence: CASRLARGRKGQETQYF. DNA for the CDR3: TGTGCAAGTCGCTTAGCCCGCGGGAGGAAAGGGCAAGAGACCCAGTACTTC. The gene calls are TRBV12-2 and TRBJ2-5; the D call TRBD2 from the table was never checked on the DNA. TRBV12-2 is an annotated pseudogene. There are 17 residues in the CDR3.

J is TRBJ2-2 and V is TRBV13, with 7 bases identical to TRBD2. In germline, CDR1 is PRHDT, CDR2 FYEKMQ (reference sequence). Unmatched junction bases numbered 4, after V lost 5 bases and J lost 7 bases. CDR3 length equals 13 residues. The CDR3 reads CASSRGRGGELFF. As DNA, the CDR3 is TGTGCCAGCAGCCGGGGGAGGGGCGGGGAGCTGTTTTTT.

This rearrangement joins TRBV11-1 to TRBJ2-1, with 11 nucleotides matching TRBD2. The germline V gene has CDR1 SGHAT and CDR2 FQDESV (reference sequence). With 4 bases clipped from V and 7 bases from J, the junction kept 9 bases outside the gene matches. The CDR3 has 16 amino acids. This CDR3 reads CASSSTTSGIRNEQFF. CDR3 nucleotide sequence: TGTGCCAGCAGCTCTACGACTAGCGGGATAAGGAATGAGCAGTTCTTC.

The chain employs TRBV9 and TRBJ2-1, with TRBD2 matching over 15 bases. V lost 0 bases to trimming and J lost 9 bases; unmatched junction nucleotides: 4. The germline gives CDR1 SGDLS, CDR2 YYNGEE. This CDR3 is 16 amino acids long. The CDR3 DNA sequence: TGTGCCAGCAGCGTAGGAGGACTAGCGGGAGGGAGTGAGCAGTTCTTC. Translated: CASSVGGLAGGSEQFF.

This chain links TRBV27 with TRBJ2-6; D unresolved. CDR3 length: 17 amino acids. The germline V gene encodes CDR1 MNHEY and CDR2 SMNVEV (reference sequence). V gave up 4 bases and J gave up 0 bases, with 13 bases separating them. CDR3 sequence (DNA): TGTGCCAGCAGTTCGTCGCGGCAAAGCTCTGGGGCCAACGTCCTGACTTTC. It yields the protein CASSSSRQSSGANVLTF.

The table lists this clone with a few counts. The J gene is TRBJ2-5, the V gene TRBV30; 11 bases fit TRBD2. Trimming cost V 5 bases and J 8 bases; bases outside gene matches: 7. Germline CDR1 and CDR2: GTSNPN and SVGIG (reference sequence). This CDR3 comprises 13 residues. CDR3 sequence reads: CAWGTSGSDTQYF. Written as DNA, the CDR3 is TGTGCCTGGGGAACTAGCGGGAGTGACACCCAGTACTTC.

V is TRBV4-1 and J is TRBJ1-1, with TRBD1 matching over 7 bases. V gave up 2 bases and J gave up 2 bases; unmatched junction bases: 14. Looked up from germline, CDR1 is MGHRA and CDR2 is YSYEKL. The length of the CDR3 is 18 residues. CDR3 coding DNA: TGCGCCAGCAGCCAACCAAGAGGACGGCAGGGGGTAAACACTGAAGCTTTCTTT. Residues: CASSQPRGRQGVNTEAFF.

The table lists this clone with a few counts. V gene TRBV5-5 combines with J gene TRBJ1-5; 8 bases fit TRBD1. Germline loops: CDR1 SGHKS, CDR2 YYEKEE (reference sequence). The CDR3 sequence is 15 residues long. V shed 5 bases, J shed 7 bases, and the junction held 11 bases outside the gene matches. Written as DNA, the CDR3 is TGTGCCAGCAGACTTAACTACAGGGGGATGCAGCCCCAGCATTTT. Its protein product is CASRLNYRGMQPQHF.

The V gene is TRBV18, the J gene TRBJ1-3; TRBD1 matches 8 bases. From germline, CDR1 is KGHSH and CDR2 LQKENI. CDR3 length equals 17 residues. Germline trimming cut 4 bases from V and 0 bases from J; bases unmatched to any gene: 8. CDR3 sequence reads: CASSLSSGGTSGNTIYF. The CDR3 region has the DNA TGTGCCAGCTCACTATCCTCAGGGGGCACCTCTGGAAACACCATATATTTT.

The V gene is TRBV19, the J gene TRBJ2-5; TRBD1 aligns across 8 bases. Germline loops: CDR1 LNHDA, CDR2 SQIVND (reference sequence). CDR3 size: 16 residues. Trimming at V came to 4 bases and at J to 2 bases, leaving 9 bases not matched to a gene. The CDR3 nucleotides are TGTGCCAGTAGTACCTGGGGCGGGACAGGTCAAGAGACCCAGTACTTC. It codes for CASSTWGGTGQETQYF.

The chain recombines TRBV5-1 with TRBJ2-2, with 7 bases identical to TRBD1. V lost 1 base, J lost 0 bases, and 6 bases stayed unmatched. Germline assignment: CDR1 SGHRS and CDR2 YFSETQ. CDR3 length: 17 amino acids. The CDR3: CASSLIPGQSNTGELFF. CDR3 DNA sequence: TGCGCCAGCAGCTTGATTCCGGGACAGTCGAACACCGGGGAGCTGTTTTTT.

The chain combines TRBV7-2 with TRBJ1-2, with 8 bases that match TRBD1. Germline V gene sequence: CDR1 SGHTA, CDR2 FQGNSA. The CDR3 runs to 15 residues. V was pared by 4 bases and J by 3 bases, with 7 bases of the junction left unmatched. The CDR3 spells CASSYSQGAYYGYTF. The DNA for the CDR3 is TGTGCCAGCAGCTACTCCCAGGGGGCCTACTATGGCTACACCTTC.

V gene TRBV29-1 combines with J gene TRBJ2-1, with D perhaps TRBD2 (6 bases). The germline V and J ends were trimmed by 3 bases and 9 bases, with 12 bases remaining between them. Germline loops: CDR1 SQVTM, CDR2 ANQGSEA. The CDR3 spans 12 residues. The CDR3 bases are TGCAGCGTTGAGGGGGGAGTTATTGAGCAGTTCTTC. The encoded protein is CSVEGGVIEQFF.

V is TRBV28 and J is TRBJ1-4; D call uncertain. From germline, CDR1 is MDHEN and CDR2 SYDVKM. V dropped 6 bases and J dropped 5 bases, with 7 bases sitting between them. CDR3 length: 12 amino acids. CDR3 loop: CASRAGNEKLFF. CDR3 in DNA: TGTGCCAGCAGGGCGGGGAATGAAAAACTGTTTTTT.

The chain combines TRBV29-1 with TRBJ2-3; no firm D call. This CDR3 has 14 amino acids. The ends were cut back, 3 bases at V and 0 bases at J, with 10 bases in the middle. Germline V gives CDR1 SQVTM, CDR2 ANQGSEA. CDR3 sequence (DNA): TGCAGCGTTGACCCAGGCACTAGCACAGATACGCAGTATTTT. This codes for CSVDPGTSTDTQYF.

The table lists this clone with a few counts. The chain recombines TRBV5-1 with TRBJ2-7; D is unresolved. Germline V gene sequence: CDR1 SGHRS, CDR2 YFSETQ. V lost 0 bases and J 2 bases, leaving 15 bases between the germline ends. The CDR3 has 16 amino acids. The CDR3 DNA sequence: TGCGCCAGCAGCTTGGGGGCACCGGCGAGTACCTACGAGCAGTACTTC. Its translation is CASSLGAPASTYEQYF.

The chain has TRBV11-3 and TRBJ2-1; tentatively, D is TRBD1 (5 bases). The CDR3 is 13 amino acids. V was trimmed by 5 bases and J by 8 bases, leaving 13 bases between them. Germline V gene sequence: CDR1 SGHNT, CDR2 YENEEA. The CDR3 region is CASSGFLGDEQFF. The CDR3 nucleotides are TGTGCCAGCAGCGGGTTTTTAGGGGATGAGCAGTTCTTC.

The rearrangement links TRBV7-9 to TRBJ1-1; weak D call: TRBD1 (5 bases). Germline CDR1 SEHNR, CDR2 FQNEAQ (reference sequence). The CDR3 is 11 residues long. V lost 4 bases to trimming and J lost 10 bases, with 10 bases between them. This CDR3 reads CASSSTELAFF. The CDR3, as DNA: TGTGCCAGCAGCTCGACAGAGTTAGCTTTCTTT.

V is TRBV19 and J is TRBJ1-1, with D maybe TRBD1 (6 bases). CDR1 and CDR2 (germline): LNHDA, SQIVND (reference sequence). V lost 6 bases and J 6 bases, leaving 17 bases between the germline ends. This CDR3 spans 14 amino acids. The CDR3 sequence: CASRGGAGNPEAFF. DNA for the CDR3: TGTGCCAGTAGGGGGGGGGCAGGCAACCCTGAAGCTTTCTTT.

The chain has TRBV6-6 and TRBJ2-5; TRBD2 agrees at 9 bases. The CDR3 is made up of 15 amino acids. The junction had 9 bases not matched to a gene; V was cut back by 7 bases and J by 3 bases. From germline, CDR1 is MNHNY and CDR2 SVGAGI (reference sequence). CDR3 residues: CASTPAAGGEETQYF. In nucleotides, the CDR3 is TGTGCCAGCACTCCAGCAGCGGGAGGAGAAGAGACCCAGTACTTC.

This clone ranks as large. CDR3 DNA: TGTGCCAGCAGCTCCAACTCCGGGGAGCTGTTTTTT. Protein sequence: CASSSNSGELFF. The V gene is TRBV7-9, the J gene TRBJ2-2; no clear D. This CDR3 is 12 amino acids long. Germline lookup yields CDR1 SEHNR and CDR2 FQNEAQ (reference sequence). V lost 4 bases, J lost 6 bases, and 6 bases lay in between.

J is TRBJ1-1 and V is TRBV6-5; no definite D call. V lost 10 bases and J lost 0, with 6 bases in between. CDR1 is MNHEY and CDR2 is SVGAGI in the germline V gene. The CDR3 is made up of 11 amino acids. The chain's CDR3 is CATNMNTEAFF. The CDR3 DNA reads as TGTGCCACCAACATGAACACTGAAGCTTTCTTT.

The V call is TRBV13, the J call TRBJ1-1; D call uncertain. Per the germline V gene, CDR1 is PRHDT and CDR2 is FYEKMQ (reference sequence). The V end was cut by 1 base, the J end by 0 bases, with 6 bases between. The CDR3 runs 14 residues. CDR3 nucleotides: TGTGCCAGCAGCTTAGACAGTATGAACACTGAAGCTTTCTTT. Its protein product is CASSLDSMNTEAFF.

The rearrangement links TRBV2 to TRBJ1-1; no reliable D call. V was shortened by 0 bases and J by 5 bases, with 10 bases between the two germline ends. This CDR3 has 14 residues. The germline gives CDR1 SNHLY, CDR2 FYNNEI. DNA for the CDR3: TGTGCCAGCAGTGAAGCGCAGAAGTGGACTGAAGCTTTCTTT. Translation: CASSEAQKWTEAFF.